What follows describes a single TCR beta chain. The clone's antigen remains unknown. Base qualities are not recorded, but no much larger clone differs from it by a single base. TCR beta CDR3 regions were sequenced from DNA using the immunoSEQ Assay. The source study handled its data this way. To compute T cell density, TCR beta template counts were normalized to usable DNA, which was estimated by amplifying housekeeping genes. The preseqR package was used to estimate richness by extrapolating to 400,000 templates for PBMC samples and to 120,000 templates for tissue samples. Clonality was calculated as one minus Pielou's evenness. Tissue-enriched TCRs were identified through differential abundance testing performed on productive amino-acid clonotypes, with a minimum total count of 5 and an alpha of 0.1. The Jaccard Index and the Morisita Overlap Index were used to measure how much the repertoires overlapped between compartments. GLIPH grouped TCR beta CDR3s together with public tetramer-defined viral CDR3s, and a viral motif had to include at least three viral sequences and show V-gene enrichment. The table was pulled from immuneACCESS by TCRdb, which kept in-frame rearrangements only. Such tables lose some clones; where checked, under half of the loss comes from unresolved V genes, and the rest has no known cause. V, J and clone size derive from that table, while D and trimming were established from the DNA sequence. This sample has tens of thousands of clones in its table, and about 80% of those were observed once. About 20% of the sample is taken by the ten largest.

At diagnosis, tumor, uninvolved tumor-adjacent lung and peripheral blood were collected and then preserved as a mix of FFPE and fresh-frozen material. For TCR repertoire profiling, blood samples were analyzed in the form of peripheral blood mononuclear cells. Trimming takes 5 bases off V and 5 bases off J; junction bases not matched to a gene: 9. CDR1 and CDR2, per the germline V gene (reference sequence), are PRHDT and FYEKMQ. Counted from cysteine to phenylalanine, this CDR3 has 15 amino acids. Only the CDR3 DNA stays, 45 bases, in frame from base 1. The sample is drawn from a study of T cells in localized non-small cell lung cancer (dated by TCRdb to about 2020). Regarding the research as a whole: Comparing tumors with uninvolved tumor-adjacent lungs, the study looked at the T cell repertoires of 236 patients with early-stage NSCLC. The cohort consisted of 200 to 250 treatment-naive NSCLC patients whose localized lung tumors had been resected. Of the NSCLC patients, 120 to 150 were male and about 97 were female, and the mean age was around 70 years. What the research found in general, with its limitations: Because multi-region tumor sequencing was not done, intratumor heterogeneity could not be ruled out. Of the top 100 tumor clones, a median of 57 were detected in paired uninvolved adjacent lung; approximately 30 were also among that lung's top 100. Uninvolved tumor-adjacent lung showed the highest T cell clonality, higher than tumor, which suggests more focused antigenic responses in the adjacent lung. Because of the exploratory design, TCR variables were selected using unadjusted p-values without false-discovery rate correction. Longer overall survival was associated with higher blood T cell density, whereas shorter survival was associated with higher adjacent-lung clonality.

The sequence was collected from a female donor older than 55 with stage II squamous cell lung carcinoma. This receptor chain uses TRBV13 and TRBJ2-5; 9 central nucleotides agree with TRBD1. Sequenced here: peripheral blood, sampled before any cancer treatment. The DNA sequence is TGTGCCAGCAGCGCGACACAGGGGGCGGGGGAGACCCAGTACTTC. It translates to CASSATQGAGETQYF.